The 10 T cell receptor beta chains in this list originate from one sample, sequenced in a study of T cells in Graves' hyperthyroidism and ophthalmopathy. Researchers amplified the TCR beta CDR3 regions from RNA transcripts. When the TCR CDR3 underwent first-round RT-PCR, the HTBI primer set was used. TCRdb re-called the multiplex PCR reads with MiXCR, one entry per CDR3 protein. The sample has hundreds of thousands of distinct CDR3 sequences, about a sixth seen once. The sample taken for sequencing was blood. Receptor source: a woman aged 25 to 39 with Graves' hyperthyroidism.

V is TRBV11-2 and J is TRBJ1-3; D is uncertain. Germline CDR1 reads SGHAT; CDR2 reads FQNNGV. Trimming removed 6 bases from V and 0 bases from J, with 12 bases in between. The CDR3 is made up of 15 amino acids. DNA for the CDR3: TGTGCCAGCAGTCCTCGGTCGGACTCTGGAAACACCATATATTTT. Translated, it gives CASSPRSDSGNTIYF.

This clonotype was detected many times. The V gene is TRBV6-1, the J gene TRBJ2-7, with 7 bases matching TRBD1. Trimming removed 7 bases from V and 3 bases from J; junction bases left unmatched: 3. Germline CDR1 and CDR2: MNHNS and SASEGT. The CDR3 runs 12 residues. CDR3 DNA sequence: TGTGCCAGCAAGTGGACAGGCTACGAGCAGTACTTC. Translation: CASKWTGYEQYF.

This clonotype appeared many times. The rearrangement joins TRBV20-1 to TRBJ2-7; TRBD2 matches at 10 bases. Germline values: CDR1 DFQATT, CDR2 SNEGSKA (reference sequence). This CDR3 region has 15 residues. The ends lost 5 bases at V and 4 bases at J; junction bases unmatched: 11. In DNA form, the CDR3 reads TGCAGTGCTCCTCAACTCCAGACTAGCGGGTACGAGCAGTACTTC. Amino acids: CSAPQLQTSGYEQYF.

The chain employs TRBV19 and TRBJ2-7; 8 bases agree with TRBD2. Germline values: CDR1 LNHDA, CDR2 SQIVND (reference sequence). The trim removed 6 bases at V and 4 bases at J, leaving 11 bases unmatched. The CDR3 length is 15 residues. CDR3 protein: CASSPAGGHRYEQYF. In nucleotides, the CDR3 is TGTGCCAGTAGCCCTGCGGGGGGACACCGATACGAGCAGTACTTC.

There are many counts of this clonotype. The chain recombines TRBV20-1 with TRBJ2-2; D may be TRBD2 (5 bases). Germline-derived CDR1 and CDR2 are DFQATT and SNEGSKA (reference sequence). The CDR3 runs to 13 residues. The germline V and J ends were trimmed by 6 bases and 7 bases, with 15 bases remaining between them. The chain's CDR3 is CSAVLVPGGELFF. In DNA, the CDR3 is TGCAGTGCGGTACTAGTTCCGGGCGGGGAGCTGTTTTTT.

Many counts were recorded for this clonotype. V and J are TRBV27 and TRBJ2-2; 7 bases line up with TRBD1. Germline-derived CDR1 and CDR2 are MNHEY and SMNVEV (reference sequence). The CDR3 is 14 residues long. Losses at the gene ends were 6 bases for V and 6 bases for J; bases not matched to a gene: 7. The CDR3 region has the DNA TGTGCCAGCAGGACAGGACAGGTGGCCGGGGAGCTGTTTTTT. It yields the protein CASRTGQVAGELFF.

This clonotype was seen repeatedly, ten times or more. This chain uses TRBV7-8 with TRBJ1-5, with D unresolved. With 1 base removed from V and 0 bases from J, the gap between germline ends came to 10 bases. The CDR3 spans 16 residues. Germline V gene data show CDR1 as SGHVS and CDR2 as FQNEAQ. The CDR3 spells CASSLGVGYSNQPQHF. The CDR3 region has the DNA TGTGCCAGCAGCTTAGGGGTCGGTTATAGCAATCAGCCCCAGCATTTT. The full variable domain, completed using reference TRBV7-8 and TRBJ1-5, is GAGVSQSPRYKVAKRGQDVALRCDPISGHVSLFWYQQALGQGPEFLTYFQNEAQLDKSGLPSDRFFAERPEGSVSTLKIQRTQQEDSAVYLCASSLGVGYSNQPQHFGDGTRLSIL.

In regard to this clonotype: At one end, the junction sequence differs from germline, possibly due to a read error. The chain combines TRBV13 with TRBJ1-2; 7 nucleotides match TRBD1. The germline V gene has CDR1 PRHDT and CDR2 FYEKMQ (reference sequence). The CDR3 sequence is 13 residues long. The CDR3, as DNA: TGTGCCAACAGCCAGGGGGGGGGTTATGGCTACACCTTC. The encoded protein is CANSQGGGYGYTF. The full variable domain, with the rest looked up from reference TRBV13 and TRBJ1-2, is AAGVIQSPRHLIKEKRETATLKCYPIPRHDTVYWYQQGPGQDPQFLISFYEKMQSDKGSIPDRFSAQQFSDYHSELNMSSLELGDSALYFCANSQGGGYGYTFGSGTRLTVV.

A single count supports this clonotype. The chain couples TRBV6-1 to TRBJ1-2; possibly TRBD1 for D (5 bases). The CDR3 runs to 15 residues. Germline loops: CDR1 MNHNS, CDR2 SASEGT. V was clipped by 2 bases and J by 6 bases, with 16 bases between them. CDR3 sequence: CASSERPRDYHGYTF. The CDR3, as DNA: TGTGCCAGCAGTGAAAGACCCCGGGACTACCATGGCTACACCTTC.

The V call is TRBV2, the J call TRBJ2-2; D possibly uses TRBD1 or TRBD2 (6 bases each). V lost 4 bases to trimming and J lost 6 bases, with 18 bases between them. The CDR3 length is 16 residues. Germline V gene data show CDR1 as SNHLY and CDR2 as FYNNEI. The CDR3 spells CASSAQGRGIAGELFF. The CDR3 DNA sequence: TGTGCCAGCAGTGCCCAGGGGCGGGGAATAGCCGGGGAGCTGTTTTTT.